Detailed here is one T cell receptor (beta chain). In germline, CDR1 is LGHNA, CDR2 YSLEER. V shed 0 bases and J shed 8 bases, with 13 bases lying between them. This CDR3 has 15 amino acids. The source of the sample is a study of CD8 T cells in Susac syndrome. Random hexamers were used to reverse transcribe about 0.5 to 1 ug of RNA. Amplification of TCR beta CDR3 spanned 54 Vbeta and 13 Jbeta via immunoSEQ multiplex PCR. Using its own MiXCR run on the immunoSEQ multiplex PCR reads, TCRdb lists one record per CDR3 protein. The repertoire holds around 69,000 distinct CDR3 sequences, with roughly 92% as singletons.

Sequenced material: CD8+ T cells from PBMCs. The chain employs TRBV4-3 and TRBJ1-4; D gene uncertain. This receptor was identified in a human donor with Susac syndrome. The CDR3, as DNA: TGCGCCAGCAGCCAAGATTTGAGCAGTGTAGAAAAACTGTTTTTT. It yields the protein CASSQDLSSVEKLFF.